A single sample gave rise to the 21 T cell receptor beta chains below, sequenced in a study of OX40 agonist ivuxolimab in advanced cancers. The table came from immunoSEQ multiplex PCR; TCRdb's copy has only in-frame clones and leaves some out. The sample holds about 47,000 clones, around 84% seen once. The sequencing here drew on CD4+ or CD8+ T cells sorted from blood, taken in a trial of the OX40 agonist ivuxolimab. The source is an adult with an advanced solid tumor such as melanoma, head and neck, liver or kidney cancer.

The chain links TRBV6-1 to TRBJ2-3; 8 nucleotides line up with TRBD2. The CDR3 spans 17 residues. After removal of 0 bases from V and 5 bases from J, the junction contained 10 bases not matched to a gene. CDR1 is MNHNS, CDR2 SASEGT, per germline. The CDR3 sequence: CASSEATGGAGRDTQYF. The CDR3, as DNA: TGTGCCAGCAGTGAAGCTACGGGGGGGGCTGGGAGAGATACGCAGTATTTT.

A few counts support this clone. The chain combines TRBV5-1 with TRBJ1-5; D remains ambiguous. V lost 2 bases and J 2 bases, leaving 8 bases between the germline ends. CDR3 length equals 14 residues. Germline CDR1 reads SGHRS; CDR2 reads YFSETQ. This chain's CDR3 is CASSLTGGNQPQHF. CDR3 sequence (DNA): TGCGCCAGCAGCTTAACGGGAGGCAATCAGCCCCAGCATTTT.

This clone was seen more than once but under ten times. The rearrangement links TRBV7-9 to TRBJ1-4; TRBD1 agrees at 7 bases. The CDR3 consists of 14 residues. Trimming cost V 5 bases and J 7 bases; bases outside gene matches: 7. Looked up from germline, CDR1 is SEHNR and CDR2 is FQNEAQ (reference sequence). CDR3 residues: CASSPNRGGEKLFF. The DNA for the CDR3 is TGTGCCAGCAGCCCAAACAGGGGTGGTGAAAAACTGTTTTTT.

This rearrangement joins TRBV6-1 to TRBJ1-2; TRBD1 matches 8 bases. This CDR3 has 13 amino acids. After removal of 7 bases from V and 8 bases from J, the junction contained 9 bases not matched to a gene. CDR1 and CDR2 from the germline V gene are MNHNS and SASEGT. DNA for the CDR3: TGTGCCAGCACAGTGGACAGGGAAGGGGGCTACACCTTC. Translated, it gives CASTVDREGGYTF.

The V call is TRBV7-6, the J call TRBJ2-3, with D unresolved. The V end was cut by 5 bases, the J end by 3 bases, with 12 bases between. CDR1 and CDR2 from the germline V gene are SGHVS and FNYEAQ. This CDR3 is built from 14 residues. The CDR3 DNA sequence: TGTGCCAGCAGCAAAGAGGTAACGACAGATACGCAGTATTTT. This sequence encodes CASSKEVTTDTQYF.

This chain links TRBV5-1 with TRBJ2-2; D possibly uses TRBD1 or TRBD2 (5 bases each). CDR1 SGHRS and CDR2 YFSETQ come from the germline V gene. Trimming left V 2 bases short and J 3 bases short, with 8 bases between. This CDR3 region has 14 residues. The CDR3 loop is CASSFGDDTGELFF. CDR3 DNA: TGCGCCAGCAGCTTTGGGGACGACACCGGGGAGCTGTTTTTT.

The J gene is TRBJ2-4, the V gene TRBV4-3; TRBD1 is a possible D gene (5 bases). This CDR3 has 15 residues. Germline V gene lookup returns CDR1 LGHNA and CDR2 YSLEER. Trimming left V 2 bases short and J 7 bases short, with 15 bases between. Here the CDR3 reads CASSQLSYQGNIQYF. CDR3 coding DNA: TGCGCCAGCAGCCAACTTTCCTATCAGGGCAACATTCAGTACTTC.

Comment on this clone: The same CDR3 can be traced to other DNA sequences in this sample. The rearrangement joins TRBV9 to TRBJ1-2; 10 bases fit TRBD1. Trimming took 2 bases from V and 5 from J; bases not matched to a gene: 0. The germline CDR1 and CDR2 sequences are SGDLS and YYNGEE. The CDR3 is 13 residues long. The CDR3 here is CASSVGQGYGYTF. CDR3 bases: TGTGCCAGCAGCGTGGGACAGGGGTATGGCTACACCTTC.

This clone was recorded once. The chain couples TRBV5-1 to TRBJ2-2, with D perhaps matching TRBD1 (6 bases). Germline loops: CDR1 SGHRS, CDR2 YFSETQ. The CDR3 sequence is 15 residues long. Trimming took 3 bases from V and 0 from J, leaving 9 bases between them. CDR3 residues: CASSSTGTNTGELFF. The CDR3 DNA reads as TGCGCCAGCAGCTCAACAGGGACGAACACCGGGGAGCTGTTTTTT.

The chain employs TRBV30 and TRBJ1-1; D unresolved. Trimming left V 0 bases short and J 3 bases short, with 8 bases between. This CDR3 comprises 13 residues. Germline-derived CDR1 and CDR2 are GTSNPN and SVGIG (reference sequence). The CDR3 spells CAWSVRGDTEAFF. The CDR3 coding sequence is TGTGCCTGGAGTGTACGTGGGGACACTGAAGCTTTCTTT.

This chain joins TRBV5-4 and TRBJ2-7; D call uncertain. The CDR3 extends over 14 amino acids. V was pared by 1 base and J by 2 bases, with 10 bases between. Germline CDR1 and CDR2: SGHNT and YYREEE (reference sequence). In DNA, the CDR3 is TGTGCCAGCAGCTTGAGGACCACAACCTACGAGCAGTACTTC. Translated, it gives CASSLRTTTYEQYF.

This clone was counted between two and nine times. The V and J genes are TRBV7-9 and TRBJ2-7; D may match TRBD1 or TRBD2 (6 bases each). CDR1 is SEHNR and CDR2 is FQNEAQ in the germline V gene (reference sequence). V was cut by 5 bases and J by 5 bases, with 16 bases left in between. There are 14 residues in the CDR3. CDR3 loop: CASSPWGAVHEQYF. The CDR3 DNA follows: TGTGCCAGCAGCCCATGGGGGGCTGTACACGAGCAGTACTTC.

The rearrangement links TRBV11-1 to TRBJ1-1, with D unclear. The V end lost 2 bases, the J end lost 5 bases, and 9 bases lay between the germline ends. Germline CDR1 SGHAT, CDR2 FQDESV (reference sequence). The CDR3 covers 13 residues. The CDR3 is CASSLSPETEAFF. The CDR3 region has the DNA TGTGCCAGCAGCTTAAGTCCGGAGACTGAAGCTTTCTTT. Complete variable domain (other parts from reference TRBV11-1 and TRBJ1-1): EAEVAQSPRYKITEKSQAVAFWCDPISGHATLYWYRQILGQGPELLVQFQDESVVDDSQLPKDRFSAERLKGVDSTLKIQPAELGDSAMYLCASSLSPETEAFFGQGTRLTVV.

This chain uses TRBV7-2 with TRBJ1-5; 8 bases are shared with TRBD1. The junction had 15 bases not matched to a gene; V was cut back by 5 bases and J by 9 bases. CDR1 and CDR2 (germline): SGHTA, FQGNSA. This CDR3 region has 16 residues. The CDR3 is CASSAQTGAGGVPQHF. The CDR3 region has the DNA TGTGCCAGCAGCGCACAGACAGGGGCCGGAGGGGTGCCCCAGCATTTT.

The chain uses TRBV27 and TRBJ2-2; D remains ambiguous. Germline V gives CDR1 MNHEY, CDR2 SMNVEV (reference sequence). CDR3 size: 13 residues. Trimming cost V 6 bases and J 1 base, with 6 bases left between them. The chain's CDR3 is CASRHRNTGELFF. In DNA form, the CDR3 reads TGTGCCAGCAGGCACAGGAACACCGGGGAGCTGTTTTTT.

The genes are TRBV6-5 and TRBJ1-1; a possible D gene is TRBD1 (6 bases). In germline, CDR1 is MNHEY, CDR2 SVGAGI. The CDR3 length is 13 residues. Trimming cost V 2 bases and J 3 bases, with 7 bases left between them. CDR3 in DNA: TGTGCCAGCAGTTACCAGGGGTACACTGAAGCTTTCTTT. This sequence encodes CASSYQGYTEAFF.

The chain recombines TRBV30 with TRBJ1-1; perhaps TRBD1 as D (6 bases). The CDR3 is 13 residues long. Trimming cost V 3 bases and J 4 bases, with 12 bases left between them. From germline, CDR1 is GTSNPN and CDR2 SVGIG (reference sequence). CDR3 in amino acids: CAWSPGHITEAFF. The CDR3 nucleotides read TGTGCCTGGAGCCCGGGACACATCACTGAAGCTTTCTTT.

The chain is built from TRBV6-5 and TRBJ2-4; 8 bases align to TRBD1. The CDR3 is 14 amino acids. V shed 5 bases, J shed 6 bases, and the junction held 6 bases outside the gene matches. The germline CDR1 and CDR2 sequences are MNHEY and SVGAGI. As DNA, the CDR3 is TGTGCCAGCAGTACAAGGACAGGGTTAAACATTCAGTACTTC. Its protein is CASSTRTGLNIQYF.

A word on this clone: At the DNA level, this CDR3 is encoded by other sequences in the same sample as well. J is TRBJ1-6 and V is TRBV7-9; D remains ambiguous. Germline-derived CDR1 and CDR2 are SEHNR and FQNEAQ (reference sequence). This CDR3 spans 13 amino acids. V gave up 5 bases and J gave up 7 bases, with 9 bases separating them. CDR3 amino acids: CASSPQPNSPLHF. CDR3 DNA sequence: TGTGCCAGCAGCCCCCAGCCAAATTCACCCCTCCACTTT.

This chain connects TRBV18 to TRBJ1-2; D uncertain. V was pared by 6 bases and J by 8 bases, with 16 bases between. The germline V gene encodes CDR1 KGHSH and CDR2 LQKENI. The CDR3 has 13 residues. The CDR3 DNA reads TGTGCCAGCTCCTTCGAGGGAGGGAACGGCTACACCTTC. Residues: CASSFEGGNGYTF. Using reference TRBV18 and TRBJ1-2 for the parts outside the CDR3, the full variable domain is NAGVMQNPRHLVRRRGQEARLRCSPMKGHSHVYWYRQLPEEGLKFMVYLQKENIIDESGMPKERFSAEFPKEGPSILRIQQVVRGDSAAYFCASSFEGGNGYTFGSGTRLTVV.

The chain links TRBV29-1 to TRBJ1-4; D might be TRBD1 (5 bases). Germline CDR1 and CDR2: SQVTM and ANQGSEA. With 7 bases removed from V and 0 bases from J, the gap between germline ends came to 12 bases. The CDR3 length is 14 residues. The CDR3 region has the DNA TGCAGCGGGGGGTGGGGGGCAACTAATGAAAAACTGTTTTTT. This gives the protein CSGGWGATNEKLFF.